The TCR beta chain described here comes from a study of CD8 T cells in ankylosing spondylitis (dated by TCRdb to 2015 to 2018). With regard to the full study: To find TCR variants linked to disease, the study profiled T cell receptor beta repertoires in ankylosing spondylitis patients and healthy donors. The whole study cohort included over 85 healthy donors and roughly 24 ankylosing spondylitis patients. Peripheral blood samples were taken, and synovial fluid was additionally collected from ankylosing spondylitis patients. Overall results and qualifications from the work: The disease-linked clones had a CD8+ phenotype and were found at relatively low frequencies in peripheral blood. Significant enrichment of the disease-linked clones was reported in matched synovial fluid samples from ankylosing spondylitis patients. Some of the motif variants had been reported before in the synovial fluid and blood of reactive arthritis patients, a finding that suggests common disease-initiation mechanisms. A TCR beta motif of several highly homologous amino acid variants appeared characteristic of blood from ankylosing spondylitis patients.

Sequencer: Illumina HiSeq 2500. TCR beta libraries were prepared by quantitative 5'-RACE with molecular barcodes. As for the original processing: To identify disease-linked TCR variants, a new computational method was used, one built on a probabilistic model of VDJ rearrangement. TCRdb reprocessed the public reads (quality trimming at Q25 with fastp, clone calling with MiXCR) and kept in-frame beta chains. Identical CDR3 proteins give one entry, which carries the most common genes and DNA. The V and J calls were determined by TCRdb, not by the authors. Within this sample are 40,000 or so distinct CDR3 sequences, with approximately 11% of them counted one time only. The ten biggest clones cover around 1.4% of the sample. Concerning this clonotype itself: It has no known antigen specificity. Base qualities are not recorded, but no much larger clone differs from it by a single base.

Unmatched junction bases come to 3, with V trimmed by 2 bases and J by 7 bases. According to the germline V gene, CDR1 reads SGHTA and CDR2 reads FQGNSA. From cysteine to phenylalanine, the CDR3 is 14 amino acids long. Kept here is only the CDR3 DNA, which spans 42 bases and is read in frame from base 1. The receptor was isolated from a male donor with ankylosing spondylitis or in good health (not recorded which). Sequencing was performed on blood, either unsorted or a sorted T cell fraction (not recorded which). The rearranged segments are TRBV7-2 and TRBJ1-5, and 9 junctional nucleotides match TRBD1. The DNA is as follows: TGTGCCAGCAGCTTAAGACAGGGGGTACAGCCCCAGCATTTT. This translates into CASSLRQGVQPQHF.